Listed below are T cell receptor beta chains from one sample, sequenced in a study of cytomegalovirus exposure and HLA in healthy donors. Sequencing was performed with immunoSEQ multiplex PCR; in TCRdb, only in-frame clones are kept and a portion is missing. The sample includes 200,000 to 250,000 clones, roughly four fifths seen only once; the top ten take around 3%. Sequenced input: PBMCs. These receptors were taken from a woman between 35 and 50 years old in good health and CMV-seronegative. Each CDR3 is given with its conserved first and last residue. Fields, in order: CDR3 protein, CDR3 DNA, V gene, D gene, J gene, clone size. D genes are given only for firm matches. Size tells how often a clone was seen (once, few, many) or the class of an expanded clone, and some rows leave it out.

CDR3aa: CASSPHPATDSGANVLTF
CDR3nt: TGTGCCAGCAGTCCACACCCCGCGACAGACTCTGGGGCCAACGTCCTGACTTTC
v_gene: TRBV27
d_gene: -
j_gene: TRBJ2-6
abundance: -

CDR3aa: CASERAEAFF
CDR3nt: TGTGCCAGCGAAAGAGCTGAAGCTTTCTTT
v_gene: TRBV2
d_gene: -
j_gene: TRBJ1-1
abundance: -

CDR3aa: CASSLVSYNEQFF
CDR3nt: TGTGCCAGCAGTTTGGTTAGTTACAATGAGCAGTTCTTC
v_gene: TRBV27
d_gene: -
j_gene: TRBJ2-1
abundance: -

CDR3aa: CASSLQETQYF
CDR3nt: TGCGCCAGCAGTCTTCAAGAGACCCAGTACTTC
v_gene: TRBV10-2
d_gene: -
j_gene: TRBJ2-5
abundance: few

CDR3aa: CASSSLTTGGPAYEQYF
CDR3nt: TGTGCCAGCAGCTCCCTAACCACAGGGGGCCCAGCCTACGAGCAGTACTTC
v_gene: TRBV11-2
d_gene: TRBD1
j_gene: TRBJ2-7
abundance: -

CDR3aa: CASSPRLNTGELFF
CDR3nt: TGTGCCAGCAGCCCCCGACTGAACACCGGGGAGCTGTTTTTT
v_gene: TRBV9
d_gene: -
j_gene: TRBJ2-2
abundance: few

CDR3aa: CASSDEVGGLAGAKNIQYF
CDR3nt: TGTGCCAGCAGCGACGAAGTGGGGGGACTAGCGGGAGCCAAAAACATTCAGTACTTC
v_gene: TRBV11-2
d_gene: TRBD2
j_gene: TRBJ2-4
abundance: -

CDR3aa: CASSNIGVGQYF
CDR3nt: TGTGCCAGCAGTAATATAGGGGTGGGGCAGTACTTC
v_gene: TRBV27
d_gene: -
j_gene: TRBJ2-7
abundance: -

CDR3aa: CAISESGLAGGFYNEQFF
CDR3nt: TGTGCCATCAGTGAGAGCGGACTAGCGGGAGGTTTCTACAATGAGCAGTTCTTC
v_gene: TRBV10-3
d_gene: TRBD2
j_gene: TRBJ2-1
abundance: -

CDR3aa: CASSLRVSGELFF
CDR3nt: TGCGCCAGCAGCTTGCGGGTCTCCGGGGAGCTGTTTTTT
v_gene: TRBV5-1
d_gene: -
j_gene: TRBJ2-2
abundance: -

CDR3aa: CASSLTSTGELFF
CDR3nt: TGTGCCAGCAGCTTGACTAGCACCGGGGAGCTGTTTTTT
v_gene: TRBV7-2
d_gene: -
j_gene: TRBJ2-2
abundance: -

CDR3aa: CASSRISGSLSTDTQYF
CDR3nt: TGTGCCAGCAGCCGCATCTCTGGGAGCCTTAGCACAGATACGCAGTATTTT
v_gene: TRBV14
d_gene: -
j_gene: TRBJ2-3
abundance: -

CDR3aa: CASSLFTTGSSYEQYF
CDR3nt: TGTGCCAGCAGTTTATTCACGACAGGGAGCTCCTACGAGCAGTACTTC
v_gene: TRBV28
d_gene: TRBD1
j_gene: TRBJ2-7
abundance: -

CDR3aa: CASSEAGTGGNYEQYF
CDR3nt: TGTGCCAGCAGTGAAGCTGGGACAGGGGGAAACTACGAGCAGTACTTC
v_gene: TRBV28
d_gene: TRBD1
j_gene: TRBJ2-7
abundance: -

CDR3aa: CASSLFREGPDTQYF
CDR3nt: TGTGCCAGCAGCTTATTCCGGGAGGGTCCAGATACGCAGTATTTT
v_gene: TRBV7-9
d_gene: TRBD2
j_gene: TRBJ2-3
abundance: -

CDR3aa: CASSFSGRYNEQFF
CDR3nt: TGTGCCAGCAGTTTTAGCGGGAGGTACAATGAGCAGTTCTTC
v_gene: TRBV27
d_gene: TRBD2
j_gene: TRBJ2-1
abundance: -

CDR3aa: CASSPRAAGGPPEQFF
CDR3nt: TGTGCCAGCAGCCCAAGGGCAGCGGGAGGGCCTCCTGAGCAGTTCTTC
v_gene: TRBV11-3
d_gene: TRBD2
j_gene: TRBJ2-1
abundance: -

CDR3aa: CASSLGSGTRGGYTF
CDR3nt: TGTGCCAGCAGCTTAGGAAGCGGAACCCGAGGAGGCTACACCTTC
v_gene: TRBV7-2
d_gene: -
j_gene: TRBJ1-2
abundance: -

CDR3aa: CASSLGQGAYNEQFF
CDR3nt: TGCGCCAGCAGCTTGGGACAGGGTGCCTACAATGAGCAGTTCTTC
v_gene: TRBV5-1
d_gene: TRBD1
j_gene: TRBJ2-1
abundance: -

CDR3aa: CAISDLREDTEAFF
CDR3nt: TGTGCCATCAGTGACCTCAGGGAGGACACTGAAGCTTTCTTT
v_gene: TRBV10-3
d_gene: -
j_gene: TRBJ1-1
abundance: -

CDR3aa: CASSLTVSDLYNEQFF
CDR3nt: TGCGCCAGCAGCTTGACAGTTAGCGATCTCTACAATGAGCAGTTCTTC
v_gene: TRBV5-1
d_gene: -
j_gene: TRBJ2-1
abundance: -

CDR3aa: CASSPGGSRGTEAFF
CDR3nt: TGTGCCAGCTCACCAGGAGGATCCCGGGGCACTGAAGCTTTCTTT
v_gene: TRBV18
d_gene: -
j_gene: TRBJ1-1
abundance: -

CDR3aa: CAWSRPGAGTLVYGYTF
CDR3nt: TGTGCCTGGAGTAGGCCCGGGGCAGGGACTTTGGTCTATGGCTACACCTTC
v_gene: TRBV30
d_gene: -
j_gene: TRBJ1-2
abundance: -

CDR3aa: CASSLGGRGDANQPQHF
CDR3nt: TGCGCCAGCAGCTTGGGCGGCAGGGGGGATGCAAATCAGCCCCAGCATTTT
v_gene: TRBV5-1
d_gene: TRBD1
j_gene: TRBJ1-5
abundance: -

CDR3aa: CASSDEGTEAFF
CDR3nt: TGTGCCAGCAGTGATGAGGGCACTGAAGCTTTCTTT
v_gene: TRBV6-1
d_gene: -
j_gene: TRBJ1-1
abundance: -

CDR3aa: CASSLETGGLNEQYF
CDR3nt: TGCGCCAGCAGCTTGGAGACAGGGGGCTTAAACGAGCAGTACTTC
v_gene: TRBV5-1
d_gene: TRBD1
j_gene: TRBJ2-7
abundance: -